This entry lists 10 T cell receptor beta chains sequenced from one sample in a study of blood T cell repertoires in COVID-19. The assay was immunoSEQ multiplex PCR, and TCRdb's table has in-frame clones only and misses some. The data hold 450,000 to 500,000 clones, with 70% to 90% observed a single time. The specimen was PBMCs or T cells enriched from blood (not recorded which). The source is a woman aged 55-70 years who had recovered from COVID-19.

The V call is TRBV6-5, the J call TRBJ1-2, with a possible D match to TRBD1 (6 bases). This CDR3 contains 14 residues. V dropped 6 bases and J dropped 7 bases, with 18 bases sitting between them. Germline CDR1 MNHEY, CDR2 SVGAGI. The CDR3 DNA follows: TGTGCCAGCAGGAACGGGGGGGCTTGGGTTGGCTACACCTTC. Protein: CASRNGGAWVGYTF.

The chain combines TRBV12-5 with TRBJ1-1; 7 nucleotides align to TRBD1. The CDR3 totals 15 residues. Trimming cost V 6 bases and J 2 bases; bases outside gene matches: 9. Looked up from germline, CDR1 is LGHNT and CDR2 is FRNRAP. CDR3 sequence reads: CASGPRQGRNTEAFF. For the CDR3, the DNA is TGTGCTAGTGGCCCGCGACAGGGAAGAAACACTGAAGCTTTCTTT.

The V call is TRBV2, the J call TRBJ2-1; TRBD1 might be the D (5 bases). Trimming took 3 bases from V and 4 from J, leaving 16 bases between them. This CDR3 is built from 16 residues. Germline lookup yields CDR1 SNHLY and CDR2 FYNNEI. DNA of the CDR3: TGTGCCAGCAGTGAGGTGGGGCAGGATCCGTACAATGAGCAGTTCTTC. Its translation is CASSEVGQDPYNEQFF.

This CDR3 is CASSQETGNSYEQYF. CDR3 in DNA: TGCGCCAGCAGCCAAGAAACAGGGAACTCCTACGAGCAGTACTTC. This rearrangement joins TRBV4-1 to TRBJ2-7, with TRBD1 as a possible D gene (6 bases). This CDR3 region has 15 residues. Germline lookup yields CDR1 MGHRA and CDR2 YSYEKL. The V and J ends lost 0 bases and 0 bases respectively, with 9 bases between them.

The chain couples TRBV5-4 to TRBJ2-2; 10 bases agree with TRBD1. This CDR3 is 14 amino acids long. Trimming cost V 5 bases and J 4 bases; bases outside gene matches: 2. Germline assignment: CDR1 SGHNT and CDR2 YYREEE (reference sequence). CDR3 sequence (DNA): TGTGCCAGCAGTCGGGACAGGGGCACCGGGGAGCTGTTTTTT. Protein sequence: CASSRDRGTGELFF. The variable domain in full, completed from reference TRBV5-4 and TRBJ2-2, reads ETGVTQSPTHLIKTRGQQVTLRCSSQSGHNTVSWYQQALGQGPQFIFQYYREEENGRGNFPPRFSGLQFPNYSSELNVNALELDDSALYLCASSRDRGTGELFFGEGSRLTVL.

This clone was observed a single time. J is TRBJ1-2 and V is TRBV2, with D perhaps matching TRBD1 (5 bases). V gave up 7 bases and J gave up 2 bases, with 26 bases separating them. The CDR3 is 18 amino acids. CDR1 is SNHLY and CDR2 is FYNNEI in the germline V gene. The DNA for the CDR3 is TGTGCCAGCACCAGAGAACAAACAAACAGGATTGGGAACTATGGCTACACCTTC. It is translated as CASTREQTNRIGNYGYTF.

This clone was observed a single time. V gene TRBV4-2 combines with J gene TRBJ2-2; 7 bases agree with TRBD1. V lost 3 bases, J lost 1 base, and 11 bases stayed unmatched. There are 18 residues in the CDR3. Germline V gene sequence: CDR1 LGHNA, CDR2 YNFKEQ. The CDR3 is CASSHPTGDGLNTGELFF. The CDR3 nucleotides read TGTGCCAGCAGCCACCCCACAGGGGACGGCCTGAACACCGGGGAGCTGTTTTTT.

The rearrangement links TRBV5-1 to TRBJ1-2, with 9 bases lining up with TRBD1. The CDR3 is 13 residues long. Per germline, CDR1 SGHRS and CDR2 YFSETQ. Unmatched junction bases numbered 2, after V lost 0 bases and J lost 8 bases. CDR3 nucleotides: TGCGCCAGCAGCTTGGGGACAGGGGACGGCTACACCTTC. It codes for CASSLGTGDGYTF.

The rearrangement joins TRBV3-1 (or the pseudogene TRBV3-2) to TRBJ2-3; 8 nucleotides line up with TRBD1. The germline CDR1 and CDR2 sequences are LGHDT and YNNKEL (reference sequence). J gave up 11 bases and V 5 bases, and 6 bases lay outside the gene matches. This CDR3 contains 12 residues. The CDR3 region has the DNA TGTGCCAGCAGCGACAGGACAGGGAGGCAGTATTTT. The encoded protein is CASSDRTGRQYF.

This chain joins TRBV2 and TRBJ2-5; maybe TRBD2 (6 bases). The V gene's germline CDR1 is SNHLY and CDR2 FYNNEI. The V and J ends lost 0 bases and 2 bases respectively, with 10 bases between them. The CDR3 sequence is 15 residues long. CDR3 residues: CASSEAMGGQETQYF. The CDR3 nucleotides are TGTGCCAGCAGTGAAGCTATGGGAGGTCAAGAGACCCAGTACTTC.